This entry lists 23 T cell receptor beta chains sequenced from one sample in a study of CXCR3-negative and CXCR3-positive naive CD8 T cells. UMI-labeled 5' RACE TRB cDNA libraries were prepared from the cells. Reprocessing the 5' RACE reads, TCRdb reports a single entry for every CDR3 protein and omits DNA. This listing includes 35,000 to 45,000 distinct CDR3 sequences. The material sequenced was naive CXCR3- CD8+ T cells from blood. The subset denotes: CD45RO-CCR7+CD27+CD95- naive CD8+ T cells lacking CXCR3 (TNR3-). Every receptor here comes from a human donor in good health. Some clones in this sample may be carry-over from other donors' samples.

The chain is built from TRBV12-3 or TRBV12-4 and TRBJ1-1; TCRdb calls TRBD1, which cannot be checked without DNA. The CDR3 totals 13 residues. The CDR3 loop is CASSSPGFPEAFF.

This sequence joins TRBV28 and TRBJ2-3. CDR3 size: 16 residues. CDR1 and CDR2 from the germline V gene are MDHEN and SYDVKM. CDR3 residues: CASSFSASTSTDTQYF.

CDR3 loop: CASSLGREQYF. The chain combines TRBV7-6 with TRBJ2-7. This CDR3 is built from 11 residues. Germline CDR1 and CDR2: SGHVS and FNYEAQ.

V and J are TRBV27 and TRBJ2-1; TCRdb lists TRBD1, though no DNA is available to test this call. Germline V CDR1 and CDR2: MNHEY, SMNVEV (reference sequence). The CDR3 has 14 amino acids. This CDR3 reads CASSFYRGHNEQFF.

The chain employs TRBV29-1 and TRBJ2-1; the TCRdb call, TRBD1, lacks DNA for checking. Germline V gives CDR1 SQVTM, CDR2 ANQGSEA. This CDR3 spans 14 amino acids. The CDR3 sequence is CSARQGWTYNEQFF.

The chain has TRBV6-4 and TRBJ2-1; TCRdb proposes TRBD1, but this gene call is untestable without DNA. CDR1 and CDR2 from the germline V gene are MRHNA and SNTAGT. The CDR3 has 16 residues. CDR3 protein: CASSDGTGGSYNEQFF.

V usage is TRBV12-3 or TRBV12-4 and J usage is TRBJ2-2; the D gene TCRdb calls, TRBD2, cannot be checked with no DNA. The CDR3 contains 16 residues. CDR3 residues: CASSFQGERSTGELFF.

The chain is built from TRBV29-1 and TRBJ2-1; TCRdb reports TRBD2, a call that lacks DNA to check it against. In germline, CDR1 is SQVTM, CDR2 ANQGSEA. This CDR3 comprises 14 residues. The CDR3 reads CSVPGLAVYNEQFF.

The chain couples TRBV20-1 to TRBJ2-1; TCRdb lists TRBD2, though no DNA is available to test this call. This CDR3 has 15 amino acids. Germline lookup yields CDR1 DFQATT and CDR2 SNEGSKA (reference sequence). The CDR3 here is CSATSGGSSYNEQFF.

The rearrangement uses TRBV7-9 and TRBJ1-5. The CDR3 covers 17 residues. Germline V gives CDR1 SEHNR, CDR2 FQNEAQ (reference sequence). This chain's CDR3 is CASSLGPGLGIGQPQHF.

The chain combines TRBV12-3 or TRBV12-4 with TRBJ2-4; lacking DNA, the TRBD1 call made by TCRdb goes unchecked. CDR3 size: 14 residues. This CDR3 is CASSPPGFQNIQYF.

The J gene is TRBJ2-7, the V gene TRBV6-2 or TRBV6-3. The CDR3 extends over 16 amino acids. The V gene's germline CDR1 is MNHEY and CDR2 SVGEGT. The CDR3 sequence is CASSYSKARPTYEQYF.

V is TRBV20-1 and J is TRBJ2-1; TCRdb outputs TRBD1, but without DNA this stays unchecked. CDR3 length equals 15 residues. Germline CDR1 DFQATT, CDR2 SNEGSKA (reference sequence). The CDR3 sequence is CSARSLTVGTHEQFF.

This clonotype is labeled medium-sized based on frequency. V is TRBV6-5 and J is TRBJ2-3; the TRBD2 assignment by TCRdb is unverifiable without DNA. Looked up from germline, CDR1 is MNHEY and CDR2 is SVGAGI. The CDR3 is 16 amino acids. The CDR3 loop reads CASRPTSGPSTDTQYF.

CDR3 in amino acids: CASSPRLLPNEQFF. The chain carries TRBV7-9 and TRBJ2-1. The CDR3 consists of 14 residues. The germline V gene encodes CDR1 SEHNR and CDR2 FQNEAQ (reference sequence).

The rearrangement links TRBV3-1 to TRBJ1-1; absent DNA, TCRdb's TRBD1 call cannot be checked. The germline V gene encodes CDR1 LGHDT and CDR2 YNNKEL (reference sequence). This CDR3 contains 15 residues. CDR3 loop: CASSIRTGTNTEAFF.

The CDR3 protein is CSVWDRQETQYF. The chain has TRBV29-1 and TRBJ2-5; the D gene TCRdb calls, TRBD1, cannot be checked with no DNA. This CDR3 spans 12 amino acids. Germline assignment: CDR1 SQVTM and CDR2 ANQGSEA.

CDR3 sequence reads: CSATGDGTGELFF. The chain has TRBV29-1 and TRBJ2-2; TCRdb calls TRBD1, which cannot be checked without DNA. Germline V lookup: CDR1 SQVTM, CDR2 ANQGSEA. The length of the CDR3 is 13 residues.

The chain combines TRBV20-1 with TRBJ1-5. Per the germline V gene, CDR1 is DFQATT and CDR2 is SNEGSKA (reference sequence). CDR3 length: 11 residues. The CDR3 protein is CSARDVGPQHF.

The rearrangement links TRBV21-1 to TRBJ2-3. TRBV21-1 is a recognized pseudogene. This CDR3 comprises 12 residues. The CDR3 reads CASSIFWDTQYF.

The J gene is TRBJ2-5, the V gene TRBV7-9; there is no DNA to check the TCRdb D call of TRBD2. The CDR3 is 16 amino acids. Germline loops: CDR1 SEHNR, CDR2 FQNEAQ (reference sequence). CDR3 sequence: CASSLWGADDQETQYF.

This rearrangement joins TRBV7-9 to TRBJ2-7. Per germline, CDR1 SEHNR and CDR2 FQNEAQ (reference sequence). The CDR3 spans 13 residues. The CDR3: CASSLALRDEQYF.

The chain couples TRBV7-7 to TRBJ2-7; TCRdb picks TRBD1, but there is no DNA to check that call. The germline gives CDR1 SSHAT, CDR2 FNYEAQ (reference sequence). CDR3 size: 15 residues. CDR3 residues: CASSRPGQVSYEQYF.